This T cell receptor (beta chain) was captured by sequencing in a study of blood T cell repertoires in COVID-19. Study context: COVID-19 samples collected from the United States, Italy and Spain covered acute and convalescent phases. PBMCs, B-cell-depleted T cells, or T cells provided the cDNA or gDNA that made up the material.

In germline, CDR1 is MGHDK, CDR2 SYGVNS. V lost 3 bases and J 11 bases, leaving 19 bases between the germline ends. The CDR3 loop spans 14 amino acids. Seattle patient enrollment occurred during active infection, with longitudinal follow-up thereafter. Repertoires were generated with immunoSEQ multiplex PCR, while TCRdb's copy carries only in-frame clones and drops some. In the table there are 250,000 to 350,000 clones, 70% to 90% of which are singletons. The TCR originated in a human donor with COVID-19, enrolled during active disease. The donor label of this sample is uncertain. The J gene is TRBJ1-1, the V gene TRBV25-1, with D uncertain. Input material: peripheral blood. CDR3 residues: CASSDERTSVKAFF. In DNA form, the CDR3 reads TGTGCCAGCAGTGATGAGCGGACTTCGGTGAAGGCTTTCTTT.